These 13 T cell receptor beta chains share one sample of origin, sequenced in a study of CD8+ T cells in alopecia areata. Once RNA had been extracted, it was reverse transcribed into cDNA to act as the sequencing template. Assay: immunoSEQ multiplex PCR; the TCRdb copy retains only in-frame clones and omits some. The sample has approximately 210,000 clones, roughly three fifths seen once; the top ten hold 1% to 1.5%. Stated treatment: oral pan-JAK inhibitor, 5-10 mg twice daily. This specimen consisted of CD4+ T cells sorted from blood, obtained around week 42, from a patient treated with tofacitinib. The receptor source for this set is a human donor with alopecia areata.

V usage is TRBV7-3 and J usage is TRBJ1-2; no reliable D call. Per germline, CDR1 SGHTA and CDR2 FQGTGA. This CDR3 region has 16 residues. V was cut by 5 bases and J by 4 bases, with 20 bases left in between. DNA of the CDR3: TGTGCCAGCAGCCTCTCAGCAACCATCGATTCCTATGGCTACACCTTC. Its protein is CASSLSATIDSYGYTF.

The CDR3 DNA follows: TGCGCCAGCAGCCAAGACCCCGGAGCCTGGGGGAGCGAGAAGACCCAGTACTTC. It translates to CASSQDPGAWGSEKTQYF. This chain uses TRBV4-3 with TRBJ2-5, with D perhaps being TRBD1 or TRBD2 (5 bases each). CDR3 length equals 18 residues. Trimming cost V 0 bases and J 6 bases, with 23 bases left between them. CDR1 and CDR2 (germline): LGHNA, YSLEER.

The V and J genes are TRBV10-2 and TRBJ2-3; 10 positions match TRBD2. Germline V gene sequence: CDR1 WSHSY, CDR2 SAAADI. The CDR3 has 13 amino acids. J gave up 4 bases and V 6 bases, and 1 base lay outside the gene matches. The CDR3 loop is CASRTSGSDTQYF. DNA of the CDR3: TGCGCCAGCAGGACTAGCGGGTCAGATACGCAGTATTTT.

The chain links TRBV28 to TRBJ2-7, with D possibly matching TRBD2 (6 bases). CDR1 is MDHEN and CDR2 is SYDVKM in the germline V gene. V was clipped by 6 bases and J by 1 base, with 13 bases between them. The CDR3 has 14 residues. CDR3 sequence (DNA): TGTGCCAGCAGGCGGGGAACAGGTTCCTACGAGCAGTACTTC. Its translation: CASRRGTGSYEQYF.

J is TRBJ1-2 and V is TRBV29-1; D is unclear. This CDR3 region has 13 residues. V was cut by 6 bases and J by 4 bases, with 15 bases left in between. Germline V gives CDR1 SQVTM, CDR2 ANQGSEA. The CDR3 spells CSVLVNWVYGYTF. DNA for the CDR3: TGCAGCGTCCTAGTAAACTGGGTCTATGGCTACACCTTC.

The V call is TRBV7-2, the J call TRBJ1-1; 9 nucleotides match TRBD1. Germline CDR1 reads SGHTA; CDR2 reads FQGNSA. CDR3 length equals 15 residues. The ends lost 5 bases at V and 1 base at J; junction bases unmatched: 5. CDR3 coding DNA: TGTGCCAGCAGCGTACAGGGGGCGCGGAACACTGAAGCTTTCTTT. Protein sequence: CASSVQGARNTEAFF. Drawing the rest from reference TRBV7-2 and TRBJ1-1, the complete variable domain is GAGVSQSPSNKVTEKGKDVELRCDPISGHTALYWYRQSLGQGLEFLIYFQGNSAPDKSGLPSDRFSAERTGGSVSTLTIQRTQQEDSAVYLCASSVQGARNTEAFFGQGTRLTVV.

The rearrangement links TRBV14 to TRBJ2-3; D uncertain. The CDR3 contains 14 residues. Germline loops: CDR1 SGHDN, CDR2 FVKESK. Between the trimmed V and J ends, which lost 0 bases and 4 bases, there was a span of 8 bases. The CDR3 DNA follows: TGTGCCAGCAGCCAAGATCTGCGACCAGATACGCAGTATTTT. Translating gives CASSQDLRPDTQYF.

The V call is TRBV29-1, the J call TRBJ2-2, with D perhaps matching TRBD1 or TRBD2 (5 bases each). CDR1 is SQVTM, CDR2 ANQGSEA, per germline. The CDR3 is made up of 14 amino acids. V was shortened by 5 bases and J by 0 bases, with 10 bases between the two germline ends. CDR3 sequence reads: CSVRRDANTGELFF. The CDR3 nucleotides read TGCAGCGTTCGCAGGGACGCGAACACCGGGGAGCTGTTTTTT.

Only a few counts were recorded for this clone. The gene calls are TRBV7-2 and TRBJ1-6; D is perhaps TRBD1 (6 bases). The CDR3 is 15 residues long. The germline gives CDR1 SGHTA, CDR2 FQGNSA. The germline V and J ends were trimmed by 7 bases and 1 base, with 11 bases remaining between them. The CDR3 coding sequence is TGTGCCAGCACCCGAGGGGGTTCCTATAATTCACCCCTCCACTTT. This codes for CASTRGGSYNSPLHF.

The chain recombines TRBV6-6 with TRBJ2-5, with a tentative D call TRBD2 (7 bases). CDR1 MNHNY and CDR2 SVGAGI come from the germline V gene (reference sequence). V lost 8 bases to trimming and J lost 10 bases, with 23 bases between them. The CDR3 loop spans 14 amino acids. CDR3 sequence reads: CASGRGGTPGDQYF. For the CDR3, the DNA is TGTGCCAGCGGTAGGGGGGGGACCCCGGGAGACCAGTACTTC.

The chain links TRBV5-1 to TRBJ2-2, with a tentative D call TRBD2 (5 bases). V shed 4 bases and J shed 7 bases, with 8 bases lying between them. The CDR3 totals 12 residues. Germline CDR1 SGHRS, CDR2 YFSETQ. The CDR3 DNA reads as TGCGCCAGCAGCACCGGGGACGGGGAGCTGTTTTTT. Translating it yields CASSTGDGELFF.

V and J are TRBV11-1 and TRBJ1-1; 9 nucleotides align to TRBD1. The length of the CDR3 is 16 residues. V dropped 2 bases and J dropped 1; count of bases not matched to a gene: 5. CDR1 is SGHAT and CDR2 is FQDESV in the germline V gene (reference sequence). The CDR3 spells CASSLRLQGANTEAFF. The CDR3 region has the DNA TGTGCCAGCAGCTTAAGGTTACAGGGGGCGAACACTGAAGCTTTCTTT.

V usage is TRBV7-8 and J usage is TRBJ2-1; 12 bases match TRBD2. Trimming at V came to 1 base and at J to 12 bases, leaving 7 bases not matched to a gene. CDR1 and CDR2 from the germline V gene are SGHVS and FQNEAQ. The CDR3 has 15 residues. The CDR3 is CASSLDSSGGARQFF. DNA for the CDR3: TGTGCCAGCAGCTTAGATTCTAGCGGGGGGGCAAGGCAGTTCTTC.